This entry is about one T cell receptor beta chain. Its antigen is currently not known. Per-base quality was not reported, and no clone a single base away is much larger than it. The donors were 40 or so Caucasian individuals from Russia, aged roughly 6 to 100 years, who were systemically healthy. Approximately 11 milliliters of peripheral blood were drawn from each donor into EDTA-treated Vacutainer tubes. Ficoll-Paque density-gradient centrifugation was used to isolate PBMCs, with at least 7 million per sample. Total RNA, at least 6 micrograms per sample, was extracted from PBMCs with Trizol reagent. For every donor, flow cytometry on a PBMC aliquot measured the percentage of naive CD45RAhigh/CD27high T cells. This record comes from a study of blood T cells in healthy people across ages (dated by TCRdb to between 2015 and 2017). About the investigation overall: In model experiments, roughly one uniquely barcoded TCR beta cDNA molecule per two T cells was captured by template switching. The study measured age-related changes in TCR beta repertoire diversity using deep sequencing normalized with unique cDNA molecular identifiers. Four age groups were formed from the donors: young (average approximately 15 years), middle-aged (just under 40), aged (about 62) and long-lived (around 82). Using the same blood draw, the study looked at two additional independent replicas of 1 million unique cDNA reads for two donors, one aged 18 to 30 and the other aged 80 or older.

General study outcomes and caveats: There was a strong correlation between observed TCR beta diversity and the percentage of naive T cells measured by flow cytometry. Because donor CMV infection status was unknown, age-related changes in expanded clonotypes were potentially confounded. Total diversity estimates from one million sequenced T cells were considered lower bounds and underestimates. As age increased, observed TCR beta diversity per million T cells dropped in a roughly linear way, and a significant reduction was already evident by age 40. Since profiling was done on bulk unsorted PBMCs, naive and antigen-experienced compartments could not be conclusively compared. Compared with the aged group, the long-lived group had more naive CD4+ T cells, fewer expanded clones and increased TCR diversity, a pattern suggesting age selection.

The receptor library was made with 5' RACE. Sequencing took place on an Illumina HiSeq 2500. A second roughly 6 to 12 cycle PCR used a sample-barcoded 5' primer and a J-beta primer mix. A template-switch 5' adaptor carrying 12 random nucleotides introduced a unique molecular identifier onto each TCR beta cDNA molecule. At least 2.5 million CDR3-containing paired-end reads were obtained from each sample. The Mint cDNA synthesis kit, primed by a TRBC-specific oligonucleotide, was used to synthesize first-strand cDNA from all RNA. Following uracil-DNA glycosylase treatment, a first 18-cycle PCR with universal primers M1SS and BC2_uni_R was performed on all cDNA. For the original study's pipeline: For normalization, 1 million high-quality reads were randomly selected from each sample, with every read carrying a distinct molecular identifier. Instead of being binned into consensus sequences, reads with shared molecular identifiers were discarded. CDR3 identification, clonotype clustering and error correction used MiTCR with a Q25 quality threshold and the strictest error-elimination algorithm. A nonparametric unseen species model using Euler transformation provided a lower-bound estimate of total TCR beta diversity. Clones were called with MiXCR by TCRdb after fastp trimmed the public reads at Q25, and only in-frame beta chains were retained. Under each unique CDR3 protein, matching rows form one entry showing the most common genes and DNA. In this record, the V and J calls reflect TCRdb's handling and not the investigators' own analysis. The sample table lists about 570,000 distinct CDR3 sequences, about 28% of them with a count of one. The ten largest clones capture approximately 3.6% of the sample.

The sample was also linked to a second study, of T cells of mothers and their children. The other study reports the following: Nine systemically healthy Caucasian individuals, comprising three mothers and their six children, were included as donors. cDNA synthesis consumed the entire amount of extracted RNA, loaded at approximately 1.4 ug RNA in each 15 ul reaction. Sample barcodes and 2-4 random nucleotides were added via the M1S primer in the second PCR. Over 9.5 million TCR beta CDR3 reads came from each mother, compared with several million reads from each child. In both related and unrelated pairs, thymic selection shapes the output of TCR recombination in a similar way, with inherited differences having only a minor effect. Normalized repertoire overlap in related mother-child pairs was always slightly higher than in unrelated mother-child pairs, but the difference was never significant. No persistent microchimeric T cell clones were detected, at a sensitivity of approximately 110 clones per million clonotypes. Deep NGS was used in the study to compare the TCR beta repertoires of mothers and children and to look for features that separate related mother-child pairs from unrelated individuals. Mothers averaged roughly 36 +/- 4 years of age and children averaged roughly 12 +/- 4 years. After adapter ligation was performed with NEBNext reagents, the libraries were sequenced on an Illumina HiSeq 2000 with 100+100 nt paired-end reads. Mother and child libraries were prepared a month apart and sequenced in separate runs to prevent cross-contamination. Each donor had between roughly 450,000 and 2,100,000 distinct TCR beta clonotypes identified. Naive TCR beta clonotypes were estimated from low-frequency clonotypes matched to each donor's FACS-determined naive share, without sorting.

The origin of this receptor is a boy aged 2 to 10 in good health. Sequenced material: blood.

CDR3 loop: CASSPGLGAQETQYF. The nucleotide sequence reads TGTGCCAGCAGCCCGGGACTAGGGGCCCAAGAGACCCAGTACTTC. The chain employs TRBV14 and TRBJ2-5, and TRBD2 matches 8 of the central bases. CDR1 is given as SGHDN and CDR2 as FVKESK, both from the germline V gene. There are 15 amino acids in the CDR3, from cysteine to phenylalanine inclusive. Only CDR3 DNA is held: 45 bases, read in frame from base 1. V and J are trimmed by 4 bases and 1 base, and the gene matches miss 5 bases of the junction.